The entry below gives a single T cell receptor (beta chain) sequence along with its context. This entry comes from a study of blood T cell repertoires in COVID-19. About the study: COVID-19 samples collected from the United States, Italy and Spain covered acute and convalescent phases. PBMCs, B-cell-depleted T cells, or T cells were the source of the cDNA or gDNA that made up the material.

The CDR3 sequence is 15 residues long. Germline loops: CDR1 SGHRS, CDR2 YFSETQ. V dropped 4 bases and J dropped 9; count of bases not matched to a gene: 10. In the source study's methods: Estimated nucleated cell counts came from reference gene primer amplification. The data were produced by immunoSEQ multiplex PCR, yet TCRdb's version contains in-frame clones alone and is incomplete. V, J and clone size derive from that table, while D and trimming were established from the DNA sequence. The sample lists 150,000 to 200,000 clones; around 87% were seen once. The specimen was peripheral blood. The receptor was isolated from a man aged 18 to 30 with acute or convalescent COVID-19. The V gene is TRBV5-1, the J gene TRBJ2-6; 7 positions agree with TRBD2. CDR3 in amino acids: CASSRQASGDNVLTF. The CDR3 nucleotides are TGCGCCAGCAGCCGACAAGCTAGCGGCGACAACGTCCTGACTTTC.